The entry below gives a single T cell receptor (beta chain) sequence along with its context. Antigen unknown. Germline CDR1 and CDR2: LGHNA and YNFKEQ. V gave up 0 bases and J gave up 6 bases; unmatched junction bases: 9. This CDR3 is built from 17 residues. The sample comes from a study of T cell responses to AZD1222 COVID-19 vaccine. Assay: immunoSEQ multiplex PCR; the TCRdb copy retains only in-frame clones and omits some. The sample records 72,000 or so clones, roughly nine tenths being singletons. General observations from the study: Donors skewed white British and female; clonal diversity was possibly underestimated. Only after the peak T cell response were repertoires sampled.

The sequence came from an adult in good health. Sequencing was performed on peripheral blood, taken on day 0 of AZD1222 vaccination. J is TRBJ1-5 and V is TRBV4-2; 9 positions agree with TRBD1. The CDR3 DNA sequence: TGTGCCAGCAGCCAAGACGGGGGGACAGGGAGAAGTCAGCCCCAGCATTTT. It translates to CASSQDGGTGRSQPQHF.